This section outlines one T cell receptor beta chain sequence together with its context. The data stem from a study of T cells in Graves' hyperthyroidism and ophthalmopathy. Study context: Peripheral blood sampling occurred at initial diagnosis, before any treatment.

Between the trimmed V and J ends, which lost 2 bases and 5 bases, there was a span of 10 bases. CDR3 length: 15 residues. The TCR beta CDR3 regions underwent amplification using RNA transcripts as the source. The HTBI set primed first-round TCR CDR3 RT-PCR. TCRdb re-called the multiplex PCR reads through MiXCR, storing one row per CDR3 protein. Of about 520,000 distinct CDR3 sequences detected, around a quarter appear once; the ten largest clones hold over 9%. Sequencing was done on a sample of blood. The receptor's source is a woman in her 30s with Graves' ophthalmopathy. The chain is built from TRBV12-3 or TRBV12-4 and TRBJ2-6; D unresolved. CDR3 nucleotides: TGTGCCAGCAGTTTATCAGGCTACAGGGCCAACGTCCTGACTTTC. Protein sequence: CASSLSGYRANVLTF.